Presented here are 26 T cell receptor beta chains from one specimen sequenced in a study of read filtering for tumor transcriptome and immune sequencing. From approximately 430 ng of RNA, a library with molecular barcoded alpha/delta and beta/gamma adaptors was made. One entry per CDR3 protein results from TCRdb running MiXCR on the reads. Of some 39,000 distinct CDR3 sequences in the sample, 14% were seen once. The material sequenced was a population of CD138-negative cells sorted from bone marrow. The receptor source for this set is a donor aged 40 or over with multiple myeloma.

This clonotype was observed at least ten times. This sequence joins TRBV29-1 and TRBJ2-5; D call uncertain. This CDR3 is built from 13 residues. Trimming stripped 4 bases from V and 4 bases from J, with 13 bases between. Germline loops: CDR1 SQVTM, CDR2 ANQGSEA. In DNA, the CDR3 is TGCAGCGTTGGATCTCGGCTTGTAGAGACCCAGTACTTC. As protein: CSVGSRLVETQYF.

This clonotype was picked up many times. V is TRBV6-5 and J is TRBJ1-2; D perhaps matches TRBD1 (5 bases). V was clipped by 7 bases and J by 4 bases, with 13 bases between them. The germline V gene encodes CDR1 MNHEY and CDR2 SVGAGI. This CDR3 has 13 amino acids. CDR3 sequence: CASKGRSFYGYTF. CDR3 nucleotide sequence: TGTGCCAGCAAGGGACGGTCGTTCTATGGCTACACCTTC.

This clonotype was seen more than once but under ten times. The chain uses TRBV9 and TRBJ2-2; D is unresolved. Germline V gene data show CDR1 as SGDLS and CDR2 as YYNGEE. The CDR3 loop spans 11 amino acids. Trimming shortened V by 2 bases and J by 6 bases, and 2 bases separated the two germline ends. CDR3 protein: CASSVAGELFF. For the CDR3, the DNA is TGTGCCAGCAGCGTCGCCGGGGAGCTGTTTTTT. The whole variable domain, filled in from reference TRBV9 and TRBJ2-2, reads DSGVTQTPKHLITATGQRVTLRCSPRSGDLSVYWYQQSLDQGLQFLIQYYNGEERAKGNILERFSAQQFPDLHSELNLSSLELGDSALYFCASSVAGELFFGEGSRLTVL.

This clonotype was seen many times. The rearrangement links TRBV7-2 to TRBJ2-3; a weak D match, TRBD2 (6 bases). The CDR3 spans 12 residues. V lost 5 bases and J lost 4, with 7 bases in between. Per germline, CDR1 SGHTA and CDR2 FQGNSA. Here the CDR3 reads CASSRDSDTQYF. CDR3 bases: TGTGCCAGCAGCCGGGACTCAGATACGCAGTATTTT.

This clonotype was seen repeatedly, ten times or more. The chain recombines TRBV4-2 with TRBJ2-2; 10 nucleotides agree with TRBD2. The CDR3 spans 17 residues. The ends lost 0 bases at V and 5 bases at J; junction bases unmatched: 6. Germline values: CDR1 LGHNA, CDR2 YNFKEQ. CDR3 loop: CASSQEVLAGRTGELFF. In DNA, the CDR3 is TGTGCCAGCAGCCAAGAGGTACTAGCGGGGAGGACCGGGGAGCTGTTTTTT.

As for this clonotype: A much larger clonotype is one base distant, so this may be a read error. This rearrangement joins TRBV5-1 to TRBJ2-3, with a tentative D call TRBD1 (5 bases). This CDR3 contains 14 residues. Germline-derived CDR1 and CDR2 are SGHRS and YFSETQ. The CDR3 sequence: CACSKRQITDTQYF. CDR3 DNA sequence: TGCGCCTGCAGCAAGAGACAGATCACAGATACGCAGTATTTT.

Concerning this clonotype: A clone one base away is much larger, so this may be a read error. The chain links TRBV10-3 to TRBJ1-1; tentatively, D is TRBD1 (5 bases). Looked up from germline, CDR1 is ENHRY and CDR2 is SYGVKD. The CDR3 length is 12 residues. The DNA for the CDR3 is TGTGCCATCAGGCGGGACTCCTCTGAAGATTTCTTT. Protein: CAIRRDSSEDFF.

The table lists this clonotype with a few counts. V gene TRBV10-2 combines with J gene TRBJ2-2, with D possibly being TRBD2 (7 bases). The CDR3 is made up of 16 amino acids. The V and J ends lost 2 bases and 4 bases respectively, with 14 bases between them. CDR1 and CDR2 from the germline V gene are WSHSY and SAAADI. For the CDR3, the DNA is TGCGCCAGCAGTGAGAGGGGGGGGTTGTCCACCGGGGAGCTGTTTTTT. Its protein is CASSERGGLSTGELFF.

Comment on this clonotype: Since a much larger clone is just one base distant, this may be a read error. The V and J genes are TRBV27 and TRBJ2-3, with 7 bases that match TRBD1. V lost 5 bases and J lost 2; bases outside the gene matches: 10. The V gene's germline CDR1 is MNHEY and CDR2 SMNVEV (reference sequence). This CDR3 is 16 amino acids long. CDR3 amino acids: CASSDYRTGNTDTQYF. CDR3 coding DNA: TGTGCCAGCAGTGATTATCGGACAGGAAACACAGATACGCAGTATTTT.

This clonotype was observed at least ten times. The chain is built from TRBV28 and TRBJ2-1; 13 positions match TRBD2. This CDR3 has 13 amino acids. The germline V gene has CDR1 MDHEN and CDR2 SYDVKM. V lost 6 bases to trimming and J lost 15 bases; unmatched junction nucleotides: 8. In nucleotides, the CDR3 is TGTGCCAGCAGACGGACTAGCGGGGGCAGGATGTTCTTC. As protein: CASRRTSGGRMFF.

The table lists this clonotype with many counts. The chain is built from TRBV6-2 or TRBV6-3 and TRBJ2-2; 7 nucleotides line up with TRBD1. The length of the CDR3 is 12 residues. The V gene end was trimmed by 8 bases and the J gene end by 7 bases; junction bases not matched to a gene: 4. Per the germline V gene, CDR1 is MNHEY and CDR2 is SVGEGT. CDR3 coding DNA: TGTGCCAGCGACAGGGATGGCGGGGAGCTGTTTTTT. Its translation is CASDRDGGELFF.

This clonotype was recorded many times. The chain recombines TRBV29-1 with TRBJ2-1; D remains unclear. V lost 1 base, J lost 12 bases, and 4 bases lay in between. Per germline, CDR1 SQVTM and CDR2 ANQGSEA. This CDR3 is 9 amino acids long. The CDR3 bases are TGCAGCGTTGAAGGGACGCAGTTCTTC. It codes for CSVEGTQFF.

A word on this clonotype: This may arise from a read error, as a much more abundant clone is one base away. The chain combines TRBV4-3 with TRBJ2-7; 8 bases map to TRBD1. This CDR3 region has 15 residues. Germline V gives CDR1 LGHNA, CDR2 YSLEER. CDR3 protein: CASGQGQGSPYEQYF. In DNA form, the CDR3 reads TGCGCCAGCGGCCAAGGACAGGGATCGCCCTACGAGCAGTACTTC.

This clonotype was recorded at least ten times. This rearrangement joins TRBV6-5 to TRBJ1-1, with D unclear. Germline CDR1 MNHEY, CDR2 SVGAGI. This CDR3 comprises 15 residues. The V end was cut by 7 bases, the J end by 0 bases, with 15 bases between. As DNA, the CDR3 is TGTGCCAGCAAGGAACGAGGGTTCATGAACACTGAAGCTTTCTTT. Protein sequence: CASKERGFMNTEAFF.

Points on this clonotype: A far more abundant clone sits one base away, making this likely a read error. V and J are TRBV11-1 and TRBJ2-2; D is unclear. The CDR3 runs to 13 residues. CDR1 is SGHAT, CDR2 FQDESV, per germline (reference sequence). The CDR3 DNA is TGTGCCTGCAGCGTTATTGACACCGGGGAGCTGTTTTTT. Translating it yields CACSVIDTGELFF.

This clonotype was counted ten times or more. The chain is built from TRBV7-9 and TRBJ1-1, with 11 positions matching TRBD1. The germline CDR1 and CDR2 sequences are SEHNR and FQNEAQ (reference sequence). Losses at the gene ends were 1 base for V and 5 bases for J; bases not matched to a gene: 3. CDR3 length: 15 amino acids. This chain's CDR3 is CASSLEGQGVTEAFF. DNA for the CDR3: TGTGCCAGCAGCTTAGAGGGACAGGGGGTAACTGAAGCTTTCTTT.

This clonotype has a count of ten or more. The chain joins TRBV18 to TRBJ1-1; weak D call: TRBD1 (5 bases). Germline V gene data show CDR1 as KGHSH and CDR2 as LQKENI. The CDR3 runs to 13 residues. Trimming took 6 bases from V and 4 from J, leaving 12 bases between them. The CDR3 nucleotides read TGTGCCAGCTCCCCAGGGTCGGTCACTGAAGCTTTCTTT. Its protein is CASSPGSVTEAFF.

The sample holds many counts of this clonotype. Germline is not matched at one junction end, which may reflect a read error. This rearrangement joins TRBV6-5 to TRBJ1-2; TRBD1 agrees at 7 bases. Germline CDR1 and CDR2: MNHEY and SVGAGI. The length of the CDR3 is 16 residues. CDR3 in DNA: TGTGCCAGCAGTCAAACAATGACGGACAGGCCCTATGGCTACACCTTT. It yields the protein CASSQTMTDRPYGYTF.

With respect to this clonotype: A read error may be the cause here, since a much bigger clone is one base away. The chain links TRBV7-9 to TRBJ2-3; the D gene is possibly TRBD2 (5 bases). The CDR3 has 13 amino acids. CDR1 and CDR2 (germline): SEHNR, FQNEAQ (reference sequence). The CDR3 region is CASSSRTADTPYF. The CDR3 nucleotides read TGTGCCAGCAGCTCCAGGACTGCAGATACGCCGTATTTT.

With respect to this clonotype: One end of the junction does not line up with germline, which may come from a read error. The chain is built from TRBV20-1 and TRBJ2-7; 10 bases agree with TRBD2. This CDR3 region has 16 residues. CDR1 and CDR2 (germline): DFQATT, SNEGSKA (reference sequence). The CDR3 is CSALGLASGGDYDQYF. The CDR3 nucleotides read TGCAGTGCCCTGGGGCTGGCTAGCGGGGGCGACTACGATCAGTACTTC.

Ten or more counts support this clonotype. V gene TRBV2 combines with J gene TRBJ2-5; possibly TRBD2 for D (5 bases). Germline assignment: CDR1 SNHLY and CDR2 FYNNEI. V was clipped by 0 bases and J by 2 bases, with 10 bases between them. CDR3 length equals 15 residues. CDR3 sequence: CASSEAWTEQETQYF. As DNA, the CDR3 is TGTGCCAGCAGTGAAGCATGGACTGAACAAGAGACCCAGTACTTC. Drawing the rest from reference TRBV2 and TRBJ2-5, the complete variable domain is EPEVTQTPSHQVTQMGQEVILRCVPISNHLYFYWYRQILGQKVEFLVSFYNNEISEKSEIFDDQFSVERPDGSNFTLKIRSTKLEDSAMYFCASSEAWTEQETQYFGPGTRLLVL.

This clonotype was detected a few times. The rearrangement links TRBV28 to TRBJ1-5, with D possibly TRBD1 on 6 matching bases. Trimming shortened V by 2 bases and J by 0 bases, and 14 bases separated the two germline ends. Germline CDR1 MDHEN, CDR2 SYDVKM. The CDR3 extends over 17 amino acids. The CDR3 protein is CASSLGGGTYSNQPQHF. The CDR3 region has the DNA TGTGCCAGCAGTTTAGGAGGGGGGACTTATAGCAATCAGCCCCAGCATTTT.

The table lists this clonotype with many counts. The chain has TRBV5-1 and TRBJ2-2; the D gene is possibly TRBD2 (6 bases). Trimming removed 2 bases from V and 4 bases from J, with 9 bases in between. From germline, CDR1 is SGHRS and CDR2 YFSETQ. The CDR3 totals 14 residues. In nucleotides, the CDR3 is TGCGCCAGCAGCTTTGGGGACTCCACCGGGGAGCTGTTTTTT. Protein sequence: CASSFGDSTGELFF.

This clonotype was seen more than once but under ten times. This may come from a read error, since a much larger clone is one base off. V gene TRBV7-2 combines with J gene TRBJ2-3; D uncertain. The J call is in doubt because the DNA end fits TRBJ1-5 better. Germline lookup yields CDR1 SGHTA and CDR2 FQGNSA. The CDR3 is made up of 14 amino acids. The CDR3, as DNA: TGTGCCAGCAGCCTATACACGGGCTTAGATACGCAGCATTTT. Translated: CASSLYTGLDTQHF.

This clonotype was detected ten times or more. The chain carries TRBV24-1 and TRBJ2-2; the D gene is possibly TRBD2 (6 bases). In germline, CDR1 is KGHDR, CDR2 SFDVKD. V was trimmed by 6 bases and J by 6 bases, leaving 10 bases between them. This CDR3 contains 13 residues. The CDR3 nucleotides read TGTGCCACCAGTCCTAGGAGGGCCGGGGAGCTGTTTTTT. Protein: CATSPRRAGELFF.

Worth noting for this clonotype: A read error may be the cause here, since a much bigger clone is one base away. The rearrangement links TRBV2 to TRBJ2-5; D may match TRBD1 or TRBD2 (5 bases each). The CDR3 length is 13 residues. Germline CDR1 SNHLY, CDR2 FYNNEI. The CDR3 loop reads CASRRDHQETHYF. The CDR3 nucleotides read TGTGCCAGCCGCCGGGACCATCAAGAGACCCATTACTTC.